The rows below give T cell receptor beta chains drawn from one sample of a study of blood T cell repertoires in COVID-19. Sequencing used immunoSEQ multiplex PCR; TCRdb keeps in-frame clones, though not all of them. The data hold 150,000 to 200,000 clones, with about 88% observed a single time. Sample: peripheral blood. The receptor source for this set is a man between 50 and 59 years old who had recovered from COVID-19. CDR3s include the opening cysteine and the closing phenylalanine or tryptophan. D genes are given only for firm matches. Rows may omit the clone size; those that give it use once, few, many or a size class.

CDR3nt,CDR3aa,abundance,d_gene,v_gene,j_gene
TGTGCCAGCAGCCAAGACAGGGGGCGAACTGAAGCTTTCTTT,CASSQDRGRTEAFF,-,TRBD1,TRBV11-2,TRBJ1-1
TGCGCCAGCAGCTCCCGCACAGCCACCGGGGAGCTGTTTTTT,CASSSRTATGELFF,-,-,TRBV5-1,TRBJ2-2
TGTGCCAGCAGCTCACCGAGAAGCGGCTACACCTTC,CASSSPRSGYTF,-,-,TRBV7-9,TRBJ1-2
TGCGCCAGCAGCCAAGATATTGGGCTAGCGGGCGTCAATGAGCAGTTCTTC,CASSQDIGLAGVNEQFF,-,TRBD2,TRBV4-3,TRBJ2-1
TGTGCCAGTAGTATTCTTGTCCCAGGGCTATTCTATGGCTACACCTTC,CASSILVPGLFYGYTF,-,-,TRBV19,TRBJ1-2
TGTGCCAGCAGCCCCCTAGCCTCCTACGAGCAGTACTTC,CASSPLASYEQYF,-,-,TRBV6-5,TRBJ2-7
TGCGCCAGCGGGGGACAGCTGAACACTGAAGCTTTCTTT,CASGGQLNTEAFF,once,TRBD1,TRBV4-3,TRBJ1-1
TGTGCCAGCAGTCTCCGACAGGGCTTTACTAACTATGGCTACACCTTC,CASSLRQGFTNYGYTF,-,TRBD1,TRBV27,TRBJ1-2
TGTGCCAGCAGCTGGGGGGGGGCGGACACCATATATTTT,CASSWGGADTIYF,-,-,TRBV7-2,TRBJ1-3
TGCGCCAGCAGTGAGGCGGTGGGGGCAACCTACGAGCAGTACTTC,CASSEAVGATYEQYF,-,-,TRBV10-1,TRBJ2-7
TGTGCCACCATTTCCAGGGCCTACAATGAGCAGTTCTTC,CATISRAYNEQFF,-,-,TRBV24-1,TRBJ2-1
TGTGCCAGCTCACCGGGAGGAACTAATGAAAAACTGTTTTTT,CASSPGGTNEKLFF,-,-,TRBV18,TRBJ1-4
TGTGCCAGCCAGCGGGGGGTCAACGAGCAGTACTTC,CASQRGVNEQYF,once,TRBD2,TRBV6-5,TRBJ2-7
TGTGCCAGTAGTATCCCAGGGACCTACGAGCAGTACTTC,CASSIPGTYEQYF,once,-,TRBV19,TRBJ2-7
TGTGCCAGCAGCTCGGGACTGCCTAGCACAGATACGCAGTATTTT,CASSSGLPSTDTQYF,once,-,TRBV7-2,TRBJ2-3
TGTGCCAGCAGTTCGCAGGGGGCCAGACGGACTGAAGCTTTCTTT,CASSSQGARRTEAFF,-,TRBD1,TRBV27,TRBJ1-1
TGTGCCAGCAGCCGCTATTACAGGGGGGGCACCGGGGAGCTGTTTTTT,CASSRYYRGGTGELFF,many,-,TRBV4-2,TRBJ2-2
TGTGCCAGCTCCCCCCTAGCGGGATTGAGGGAGCAGTACTTC,CASSPLAGLREQYF,-,TRBD2,TRBV6-5,TRBJ2-7
TGTGCCAGCAGCCCCCCCGGACAGCAAAACATTCAGTACTTC,CASSPPGQQNIQYF,few,-,TRBV7-9,TRBJ2-4
TGTGCCAGCAGCTTAAAGGGGGCCAACTCTGGAAACACCATATATTTT,CASSLKGANSGNTIYF,once,TRBD1,TRBV7-6,TRBJ1-3
TGCGCCACCGGGGTTGGGAATGAGCAGTTCTTC,CATGVGNEQFF,-,-,TRBV4-1,TRBJ2-1
TGTGCCAGCAGTTACGACAGGGCCAACTATGGCTACACCTTC,CASSYDRANYGYTF,-,TRBD1,TRBV6-5,TRBJ1-2
TGTGCCAGCACCCTTAACCCGCAGGTTCGATCACCCCTCCACTTT,CASTLNPQVRSPLHF,-,-,TRBV28,TRBJ1-6
TGTGCCAGCAGTAGGGGCCCGGGACAGGGGGCGAGCGGGACTTACAGGGAGCAGTTCTTC,CASSRGPGQGASGTYREQFF,-,TRBD1,TRBV6-2/TRBV6-3,TRBJ2-1
TGTGCCAGCAGTTCGACGACTGGCTACGAGCAGTACTTC,CASSSTTGYEQYF,-,-,TRBV6-2/TRBV6-3,TRBJ2-7
TGTGCCAGCAGCTTTTTTGGGACTAGCGGGGGGACCGGGGAGCTGTTTTTT,CASSFFGTSGGTGELFF,-,TRBD2,TRBV5-5,TRBJ2-2
TGTGCCAGCCCCATTGGAGGGGCGAACACCGGGGAGCTGTTTTTT,CASPIGGANTGELFF,-,-,TRBV25-1,TRBJ2-2
TGTGCCAGCAGCCAAGGTGGCCGGGGGGACAATGAAAAACTGTTTTTT,CASSQGGRGDNEKLFF,once,-,TRBV3-1/TRBV3-2,TRBJ1-4
TGTGCCAGCAGTGAAGCCACGAGGTCCAATCAGCCCCAGCATTTT,CASSEATRSNQPQHF,-,-,TRBV6-1,TRBJ1-5
TGTGCCAGCTCACCGACAGGCGTAGGAGAGACCCAGTACTTC,CASSPTGVGETQYF,-,-,TRBV18,TRBJ2-5
TGTGCCAGCAGTTTTCAGTCCAACCAAGAGACCCAGTACTTC,CASSFQSNQETQYF,-,-,TRBV28,TRBJ2-5
TGTGCCAGCAGTCTCGGACAGGGGGCGCACACTGAAGCTTTCTTT,CASSLGQGAHTEAFF,-,TRBD1,TRBV6-6,TRBJ1-1
TGCGCCAGCAGCCGGTTCGGTGAAGCTTTCTTT,CASSRFGEAFF,few,-,TRBV4-3,TRBJ1-1
TGTGCCAGCAGTCATCTGGACAGGGACGGAAACACCATATATTTT,CASSHLDRDGNTIYF,-,TRBD1,TRBV6-6,TRBJ1-3
TGCGCCAGCAGCTTGAGGGAGGAGGGAAAACTGTTTTTT,CASSLREEGKLFF,-,-,TRBV5-1,TRBJ1-4
TGTGCCACCACCCCCGGCCGGGACAGACGAGAGACCCAGTACTTC,CATTPGRDRRETQYF,-,TRBD1,TRBV7-8,TRBJ2-5
TGTGCCAGCAGCCTCCCCCAGGGTGTCTATGGCTACACCTTC,CASSLPQGVYGYTF,-,-,TRBV5-4,TRBJ1-2
TGTGCCAGCAGCTCCCTAGGATCCTCCGAGCAGTACTTC,CASSSLGSSEQYF,-,-,TRBV7-2,TRBJ2-7
TGTGCCAGCAGCGAACTAGGTGCGTTTGACACTGAAGCTTTCTTT,CASSELGAFDTEAFF,-,-,TRBV3-1/TRBV3-2,TRBJ1-1
TGTGCCAGTAGTATAAGGACAGGCCAAGAGACCCAGTACTTC,CASSIRTGQETQYF,-,TRBD1,TRBV19,TRBJ2-5
TGTGCCAGCAGTGAAGCCGGTCACTACGAGCAGTACTTC,CASSEAGHYEQYF,-,-,TRBV2,TRBJ2-7
TGTGCCAGCAGCCGGGGACAGGGTCTAGAAAAACTGTTTTTT,CASSRGQGLEKLFF,-,TRBD1,TRBV7-9,TRBJ1-4
TGTGCCAGCAGCCAATCCACAAGCGGGCAGTTCTTC,CASSQSTSGQFF,-,-,TRBV3-1/TRBV3-2,TRBJ2-1
TGCAGCGTTAATTCAGGGGACTATGGCTACACCTTC,CSVNSGDYGYTF,-,-,TRBV29-1,TRBJ1-2
TGCGCCAGCAGCCAAGTTCTTCCAGGGGTCAGCTCGTGGGAGAATCAGCCCCAGCATTTT,CASSQVLPGVSSWENQPQHF,-,-,TRBV4-1,TRBJ1-5
TGTGCCAGCAGCCGCCGGGACTGGGGATCCCAAGAGACCCAGTACTTC,CASSRRDWGSQETQYF,-,-,TRBV3-1/TRBV3-2,TRBJ2-5
TGTGCCAGCAGTGAGACCCCCCCATCCGGGGTGAACACCGGGGAGCTGTTTTTT,CASSETPPSGVNTGELFF,once,-,TRBV6-1,TRBJ2-2
TGTGCCATCAGTGGGACAGACAATCCCTATGGCTACACCTTC,CAISGTDNPYGYTF,-,-,TRBV10-3,TRBJ1-2